Reported below is one T cell receptor beta chain. What it binds is not known. Eight separate reactions for every sample produced the cDNA. TCRdb reprocessed the 5' RACE reads, keeping one entry per CDR3 protein, no DNA. This table lists around 410,000 distinct CDR3 sequences. The sample originates from a study of monozygotic twins with inflammatory bowel disease. Overall study findings and caveats: T cell subtypes were not distinguishable in this analysis. For IBD patients, clonotypes shared with others were fewer than for healthy twins, especially with disease activity. Repertoires of patients may have been made more variable by differing immunosuppressive treatments.

The sample consisted of blood. This receptor was identified in a human donor with ulcerative colitis or Crohn's disease, or a healthy co-twin of an affected twin (not recorded which).

CDR3 amino acids: CASSSMRNTIYF. J is TRBJ1-3 and V is TRBV5-8. The germline V gene encodes CDR1 SGHTS and CDR2 YDEGEE. This CDR3 contains 12 residues.